A single sample is the source of the 3 T cell receptor beta chains below, sequenced in a study of blood T cell repertoires in COVID-19. Profiling relied on immunoSEQ multiplex PCR, and the TCRdb table lists in-frame clones only, not all of them. This repertoire shows around 300,000 clones, around 90% found once; its top ten account for approximately 2%. Sequences were obtained from peripheral blood. The receptors stem from a man aged 50-59 years with acute or convalescent COVID-19.

The V and J genes are TRBV6-5 and TRBJ2-7; the D gene is possibly TRBD1 (5 bases). The CDR3 covers 14 residues. V lost 8 bases and J lost 3, with 17 bases in between. Germline V gene sequence: CDR1 MNHEY, CDR2 SVGAGI. The CDR3: CASGLEQDGYEQYF. As DNA, the CDR3 is TGTGCCAGCGGCCTAGAACAGGATGGCTACGAGCAGTACTTC.

The V gene is TRBV7-3, the J gene TRBJ2-6, with 7 bases aligning to TRBD1. Unmatched junction bases numbered 10, after V lost 5 bases and J lost 0 bases. The CDR3 length is 18 residues. Germline lookup yields CDR1 SGHTA and CDR2 FQGTGA. The CDR3 sequence: CASSRQGTEFSGANVLTF. The CDR3 DNA is TGTGCCAGCAGCCGACAGGGAACCGAATTCTCTGGGGCCAACGTCCTGACTTTC.

V and J are TRBV6-4 and TRBJ2-5; 8 bases are a match to TRBD2. The junction had 3 bases not matched to a gene; V was cut back by 11 bases and J by 4 bases. Germline CDR1 MRHNA, CDR2 SNTAGT. This CDR3 is 11 amino acids long. In DNA, the CDR3 is TGTGCCTACAGCGGGGGAGAGACCCAGTACTTC. Translated: CAYSGGETQYF.